The T cell receptor beta chain described here comes from a study of blood T cell repertoires in COVID-19. Study-wide context: Specimens from acute and convalescent COVID-19 originated in the United States, Italy and Spain. PBMCs, B-cell-depleted T cells, or T cells were the source of the cDNA or gDNA that made up the material.

V lost 7 bases, J lost 8 bases, and 16 bases lay in between. Germline V gives CDR1 SGHRS, CDR2 YFSETQ. The CDR3 runs 13 residues. Study processing details: Amplification of reference gene primers provided the estimated nucleated cell counts. Sequenced by immunoSEQ multiplex PCR; TCRdb stores in-frame clones only, minus some. The V and J calls and clone size are taken from that table; D and trimming were inferred from the DNA. The data show roughly 150,000 clones, about 88% seen once. V usage is TRBV5-1 and J usage is TRBJ2-1; D call uncertain. The TCR was taken from a man aged 45-60 years who had recovered from COVID-19. Material: peripheral blood. The CDR3 is CASPRVPGHEQFF. CDR3 DNA: TGCGCCAGCCCCCGGGTACCTGGCCATGAGCAGTTCTTC.